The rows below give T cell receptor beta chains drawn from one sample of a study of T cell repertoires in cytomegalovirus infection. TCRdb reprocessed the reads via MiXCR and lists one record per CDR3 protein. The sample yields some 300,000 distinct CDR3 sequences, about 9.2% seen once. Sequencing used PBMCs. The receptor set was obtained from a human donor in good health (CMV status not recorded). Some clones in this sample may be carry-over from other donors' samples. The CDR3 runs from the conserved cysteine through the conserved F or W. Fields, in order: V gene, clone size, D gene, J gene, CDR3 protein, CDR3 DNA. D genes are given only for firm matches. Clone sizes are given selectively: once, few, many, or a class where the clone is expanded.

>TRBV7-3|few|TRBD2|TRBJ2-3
CASAGGGGNTQYF
TGTGCCAGCGCCGGGGGGGGGGGAAATACGCAGTATTTT
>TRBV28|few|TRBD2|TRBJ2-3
CATKSGGAADTQYF
TGTGCCACCAAGAGCGGGGGGGCCGCAGATACGCAGTATTTT
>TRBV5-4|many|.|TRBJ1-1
CASSAQQGGGTEAFF
TGTGCCAGCAGCGCCCAACAGGGTGGGGGGACTGAAGCTTTCTTT
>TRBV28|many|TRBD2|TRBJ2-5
CASSSGGLETQYF
TGTGCCAGCAGCAGCGGGGGGCTAGAGACCCAGTACTTC
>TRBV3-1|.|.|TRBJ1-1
CASSPRSEGRIRAEAFF
TGTGCCAGCAGCCCTAGGTCCGAGGGGCGGATTCGGGCTGAAGCTTTCTTT
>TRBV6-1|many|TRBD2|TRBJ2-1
CASSILAGARDEQFF
TGTGCCAGCAGTATTCTAGCGGGGGCCAGGGATGAGCAGTTCTTC
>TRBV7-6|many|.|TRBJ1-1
CASSLYVGVAGGGTEAFF
TGTGCCAGCAGCTTATATGTTGGTGTGGCGGGGGGAGGCACTGAAGCTTTCTTT
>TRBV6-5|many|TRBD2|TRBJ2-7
CASLAGGSYEQYF
TGTGCCAGTTTAGCGGGGGGGTCCTACGAGCAGTACTTC
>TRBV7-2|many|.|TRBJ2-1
CASSLAPPYNEQFF
TGTGCCAGCAGCCTAGCCCCCCCCTACAATGAGCAGTTCTTC
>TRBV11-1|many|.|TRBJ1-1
CASSLGMEAFF
TGTGCCAGCAGCCTAGGTATGGAAGCTTTCTTT
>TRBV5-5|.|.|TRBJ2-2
CASSLESRNTGELFF
TGTGCCAGCAGCTTGGAGAGCAGGAACACCGGGGAGCTGTTTTTT
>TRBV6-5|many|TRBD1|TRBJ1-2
CASRGQTYGYTF
TGTGCCAGCAGGGGACAGACATATGGCTACACCTTC
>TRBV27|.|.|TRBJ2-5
CASSLWGRAETQYF
TGTGCCAGCAGTTTATGGGGCAGGGCAGAGACCCAGTACTTC
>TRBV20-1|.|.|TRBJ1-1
CSASDSGSYVAFF
TGCAGTGCTAGTGACTCCGGGTCCTACGTAGCTTTCTTT
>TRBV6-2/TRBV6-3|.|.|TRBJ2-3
CASSSGQQQDTQYF
TGTGCCAGCAGTTCCGGACAGCAACAAGATACGCAGTATTTT
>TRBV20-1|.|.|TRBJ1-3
CSAFSGNTIYF
TGCAGTGCTTTCTCTGGAAACACCATATATTTT
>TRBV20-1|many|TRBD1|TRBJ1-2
CSARVPSGQGGYGYTF
TGCAGTGCTAGAGTTCCCTCGGGACAGGGGGGGTATGGCTACACCTTC
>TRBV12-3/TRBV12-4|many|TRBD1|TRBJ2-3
CASSSGTGGSDTQYF
TGTGCCAGCAGTTCCGGGACAGGGGGCAGCGATACGCAGTATTTT
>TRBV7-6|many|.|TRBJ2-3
CASSPPGEDTQYF
TGTGCCAGCAGCCCCCCGGGTGAGGATACGCAGTATTTT
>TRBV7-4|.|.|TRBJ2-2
CASNLATGNTGELFF
TGTGCCAGCAACCTTGCGACAGGGAACACCGGGGAGCTGTTTTTT
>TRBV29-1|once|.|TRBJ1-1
CSGEAGNTEAFF
TGCAGCGGGGAGGCAGGGAACACTGAAGCTTTCTTT